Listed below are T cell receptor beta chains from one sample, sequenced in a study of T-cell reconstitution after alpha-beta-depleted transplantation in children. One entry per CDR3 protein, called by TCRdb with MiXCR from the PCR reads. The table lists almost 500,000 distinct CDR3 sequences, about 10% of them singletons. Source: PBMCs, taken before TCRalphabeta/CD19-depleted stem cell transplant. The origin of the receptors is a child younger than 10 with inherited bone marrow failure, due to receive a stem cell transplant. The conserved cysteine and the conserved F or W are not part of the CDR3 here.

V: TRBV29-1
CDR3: SVESTSGSYEQY

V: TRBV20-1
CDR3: SAIDSPREY

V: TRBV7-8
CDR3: ASSYPPGQNTGELF

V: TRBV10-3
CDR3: AIMAAYGNTIY

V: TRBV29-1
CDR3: SAGTRGDPYEQY

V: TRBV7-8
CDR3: ASSLGGSFGTGELF

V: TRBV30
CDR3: AWRHRSGRRNEQY

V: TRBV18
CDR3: ASSQSPDTQY

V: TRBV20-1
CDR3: SASIPSGTYEQY

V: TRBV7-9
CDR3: ASSRQDPSSWANVLT

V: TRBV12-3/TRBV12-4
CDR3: ASSRLRETGNEQF

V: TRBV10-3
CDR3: AITPGAGDTQY

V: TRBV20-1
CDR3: SARGPGHPSGANVLT

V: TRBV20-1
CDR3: SAPEIGRGSEAF

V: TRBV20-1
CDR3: SAPTSGKVEQF

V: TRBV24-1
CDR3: ATSDTLRDLTDTQY

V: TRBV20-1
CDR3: SARGLAGGPITDTQY

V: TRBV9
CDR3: ASSVLGAYEQY

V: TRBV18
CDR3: ASSLSPRGGSDQEF

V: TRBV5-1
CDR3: ASSLRAEKTGELF

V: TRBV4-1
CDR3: ASSHPPNSPLH

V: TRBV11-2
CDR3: ASSLMNTGELF

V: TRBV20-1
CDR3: SARGAGGSEQF

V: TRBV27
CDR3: ASRRLAGEGSYEQY

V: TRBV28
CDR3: ASTEGKWPQH

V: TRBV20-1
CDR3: SARDPHWTISYEQY

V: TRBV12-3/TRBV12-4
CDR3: ASSLDPGTGEQY

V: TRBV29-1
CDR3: SVEETHSYNEQF

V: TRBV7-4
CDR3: ASSLGGRAGAYSYEQY

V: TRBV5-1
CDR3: ASRTGTTSGEQY

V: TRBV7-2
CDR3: ASSRDRGPGRSYEQY

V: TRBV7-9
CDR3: ASSRARGGGEKLF

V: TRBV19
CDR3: ASSIWDSNQPQH

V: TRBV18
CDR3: ASSLPEGANTEAF

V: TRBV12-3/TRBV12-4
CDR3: ASSLGSGRASGTGELF

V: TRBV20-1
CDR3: SARDRVDPY

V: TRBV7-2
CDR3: ASSLQTGAGELF

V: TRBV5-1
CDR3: ASSLTRGRNTEAF

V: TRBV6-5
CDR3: ASSYSGGGSSYEQY

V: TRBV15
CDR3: ATSRGPAGEVYNEQF

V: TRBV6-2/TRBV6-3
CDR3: ASSYSTRRAEKYNEQF

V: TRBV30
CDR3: AWSVQGGRDGSGSYGYT

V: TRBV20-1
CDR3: SARPSGIMDEQF

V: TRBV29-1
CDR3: SVWHDRDRQETQY

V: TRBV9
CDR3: ASSLRDKSRNEQF

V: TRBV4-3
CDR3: ASSQYRVDEQF

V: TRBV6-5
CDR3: ASSYSRQGWSPLH

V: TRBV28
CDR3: ASIRAGREYEQY